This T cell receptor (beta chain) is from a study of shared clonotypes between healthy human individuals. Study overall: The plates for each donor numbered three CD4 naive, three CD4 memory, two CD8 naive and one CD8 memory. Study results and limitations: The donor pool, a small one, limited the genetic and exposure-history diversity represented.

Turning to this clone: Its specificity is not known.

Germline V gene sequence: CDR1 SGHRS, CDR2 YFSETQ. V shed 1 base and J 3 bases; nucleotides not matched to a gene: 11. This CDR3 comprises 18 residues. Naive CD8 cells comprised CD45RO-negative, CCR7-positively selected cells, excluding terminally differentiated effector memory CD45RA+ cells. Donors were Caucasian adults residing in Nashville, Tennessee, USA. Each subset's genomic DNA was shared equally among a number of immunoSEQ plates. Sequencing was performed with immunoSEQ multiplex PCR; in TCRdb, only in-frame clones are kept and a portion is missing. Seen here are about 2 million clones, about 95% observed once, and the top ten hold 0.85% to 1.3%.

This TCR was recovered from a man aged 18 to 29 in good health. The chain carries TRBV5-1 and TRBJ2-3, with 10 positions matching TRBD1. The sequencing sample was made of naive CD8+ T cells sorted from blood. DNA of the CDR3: TGCGCCAGCAGCTTGTCATCAGGACAGGGGGTATTTACAGATACGCAGTATTTT. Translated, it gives CASSLSSGQGVFTDTQYF.